The clone carrying this T cell receptor beta chain appeared a single time. PCR primers comprised 60 Vbeta and 13 Jbeta primers. TCRdb's table, derived via immunoSEQ multiplex PCR, lists solely in-frame clones and lacks some. The sample shows approximately 180,000 clones, about 90% of them seen only once. The sample originates from a study of cytomegalovirus exposure and HLA in healthy donors. Germline V CDR1 and CDR2: LGHNA, YSLEER. CDR3 length: 15 amino acids. Trimming took off 0 bases at V and 4 bases at J, with 10 bases between the two ends. This TCR was sampled from a girl in the first two years of life in good health and CMV-seronegative. The sequencing sample was made of PBMCs. The chain links TRBV4-3 to TRBJ2-1; perhaps TRBD2 as D (6 bases). The chain's CDR3 is CASSQDGRGYNEQFF. CDR3 DNA sequence: TGCGCCAGCAGCCAAGACGGGAGAGGTTACAATGAGCAGTTCTTC.